A single sample gave rise to the 25 T cell receptor beta chains below, sequenced in a study of tumor-infiltrating lymphocytes in localized non-small cell lung cancer. Generated by immunoSEQ multiplex PCR, the TCRdb table keeps only in-frame clones and is missing some. The sample carries about 21,000 clones, nearly 80% recorded once. The source material was lung tumor tissue. The receptor source for this set is a human donor with non-small cell lung cancer.

The chain joins TRBV7-9 to TRBJ2-3; TRBD1 is a possible D gene (6 bases). The CDR3 spans 15 residues. In germline, CDR1 is SEHNR, CDR2 FQNEAQ (reference sequence). V was cut by 3 bases and J by 0 bases, with 10 bases left in between. The CDR3 here is CASSFPDRSTDTQYF. The DNA for the CDR3 is TGTGCCAGCAGCTTCCCGGACAGAAGCACAGATACGCAGTATTTT.

This chain connects TRBV7-9 to TRBJ1-2, with D possibly TRBD1 on 5 matching bases. The CDR3 contains 15 residues. CDR1 and CDR2 (germline): SEHNR, FQNEAQ (reference sequence). The V and J ends lost 5 bases and 6 bases respectively, with 19 bases between them. The CDR3 sequence is CASSTEGQPGDGYTF. The CDR3 DNA is TGTGCCAGCAGCACCGAGGGGCAGCCCGGGGATGGCTACACCTTC.

V gene TRBV7-3 combines with J gene TRBJ2-1; D possibly corresponds to TRBD1 (5 bases). Germline V gene data show CDR1 as SGHTA and CDR2 as FQGTGA. With 0 bases removed from V and 7 bases from J, the gap between germline ends came to 10 bases. The CDR3 has 14 amino acids. CDR3 residues: CASSLTGAGNEQFF. In DNA, the CDR3 is TGTGCCAGCAGCTTAACTGGGGCAGGGAATGAGCAGTTCTTC. The whole variable domain, filled in from reference TRBV7-3 and TRBJ2-1, reads GAGVSQTPSNKVTEKGKYVELRCDPISGHTALYWYRQSLGQGPEFLIYFQGTGAADDSGLPNDRFFAVRPEGSVSTLKIQRTERGDSAVYLCASSLTGAGNEQFFGPGTRLTVL.

This clone appeared a single time. This sequence joins TRBV7-2 and TRBJ1-5; no reliable D call. Trimming shortened V by 8 bases and J by 0 bases, and 8 bases separated the two germline ends. The CDR3 length is 13 residues. Per the germline V gene, CDR1 is SGHTA and CDR2 is FQGNSA. Written as DNA, the CDR3 is TGTGCCAGCGGATCCTATAGCAATCAGCCCCAGCATTTT. It yields the protein CASGSYSNQPQHF.

This chain uses TRBV2 with TRBJ2-5; D remains unclear. The ends were cut back, 2 bases at V and 5 bases at J, with 9 bases in the middle. The CDR3 spans 13 residues. CDR1 is SNHLY and CDR2 is FYNNEI in the germline V gene. The chain's CDR3 is CASSEIGWETQYF. The CDR3, as DNA: TGTGCCAGCAGTGAAATCGGGTGGGAGACCCAGTACTTC.

The V and J genes are TRBV7-9 and TRBJ1-4, with 8 bases matching TRBD1. The V gene's germline CDR1 is SEHNR and CDR2 FQNEAQ (reference sequence). The V gene end was trimmed by 2 bases and the J gene end by 6 bases; junction bases not matched to a gene: 5. The CDR3 length is 15 residues. The CDR3 DNA is TGTGCCAGCAGCTTACGGGACAGGTTAGATGAAAAACTGTTTTTT. Translating it yields CASSLRDRLDEKLFF.

V usage is TRBV6-5 and J usage is TRBJ1-1; D gene ambiguous. This CDR3 has 13 amino acids. Germline V gene lookup returns CDR1 MNHEY and CDR2 SVGAGI. The V and J ends lost 6 bases and 0 bases respectively, with 8 bases between them. In nucleotides, the CDR3 is TGTGCCAGCAGAAGGGCTATGAACACTGAAGCTTTCTTT. Encoded protein: CASRRAMNTEAFF.

This sequence joins TRBV18 and TRBJ2-5; a weak D match, TRBD2 (5 bases). V lost 4 bases and J 3 bases, leaving 12 bases between the germline ends. This CDR3 has 14 residues. The V gene's germline CDR1 is KGHSH and CDR2 LQKENI. CDR3 region: CASSLNGLEETQYF. The CDR3 nucleotides read TGTGCCAGCTCACTCAATGGACTGGAAGAGACCCAGTACTTC.

This chain links TRBV5-1 with TRBJ1-5; a possible D gene is TRBD1 (6 bases). In germline, CDR1 is SGHRS, CDR2 YFSETQ. This CDR3 is built from 16 residues. The V and J ends lost 7 bases and 1 base respectively, with 18 bases between them. The CDR3 nucleotides read TGCGCCAGCGCCCCTGGGGGGGGCTCGAGCAATCAGCCCCAGCATTTT. It is translated as CASAPGGGSSNQPQHF.

The rearrangement links TRBV5-8 to TRBJ1-2; D is ambiguous. The germline gives CDR1 SGHTS, CDR2 YDEGEE. This CDR3 region has 13 residues. The V end was cut by 8 bases, the J end by 2 bases, with 13 bases between. The CDR3 region is CASGRAVNYGYTF. CDR3 nucleotide sequence: TGTGCCAGTGGACGAGCGGTCAACTATGGCTACACCTTC.

The chain carries TRBV28 and TRBJ2-7, with D possibly TRBD2 on 6 matching bases. The V and J ends lost 7 bases and 7 bases respectively, with 17 bases between them. The germline V gene encodes CDR1 MDHEN and CDR2 SYDVKM. This CDR3 comprises 13 residues. For the CDR3, the DNA is TGTGCCAGCAATCCAAGGATCAGCGGGGAGCAGTACTTC. Translated: CASNPRISGEQYF.

V is TRBV2 and J is TRBJ1-1, with 7 bases lining up with TRBD1. The CDR3 loop spans 13 amino acids. V gave up 7 bases and J gave up 1 base; unmatched junction bases: 3. Germline V gene lookup returns CDR1 SNHLY and CDR2 FYNNEI. CDR3 in DNA: TGTGCCAGCACCACAGGGGCGAACACTGAAGCTTTCTTT. It specifies CASTTGANTEAFF.

This clone turned up a few times. This chain joins TRBV7-9 and TRBJ1-1; the D is unclear. Germline-derived CDR1 and CDR2 are SEHNR and FQNEAQ (reference sequence). V was clipped by 4 bases and J by 4 bases, with 10 bases between them. The CDR3 consists of 13 residues. The CDR3 spells CASSYTVVTEAFF. The CDR3 DNA reads as TGTGCCAGCAGCTACACCGTGGTCACTGAAGCTTTCTTT.

This clone was found a few times. V and J are TRBV28 and TRBJ1-3, with D unresolved. The CDR3 is made up of 14 amino acids. The V end was cut by 5 bases, the J end by 0 bases, with 8 bases between. Germline loops: CDR1 MDHEN, CDR2 SYDVKM. CDR3 DNA sequence: TGTGCCAGCAGTGCAGAGAGCTCTGGAAACACCATATATTTT. It specifies CASSAESSGNTIYF.

This clone was detected once. The rearrangement uses TRBV4-2 and TRBJ2-3; D is uncertain. Germline V gene lookup returns CDR1 LGHNA and CDR2 YNFKEQ. V shed 0 bases and J shed 0 bases, with 10 bases lying between them. The CDR3 loop spans 16 amino acids. CDR3 protein: CASSQERIRSTDTQYF. CDR3 in DNA: TGTGCCAGCAGCCAAGAACGGATACGAAGCACAGATACGCAGTATTTT.

This clone showed up just once. The chain couples TRBV18 to TRBJ1-5; no reliable D call. Between the trimmed V and J ends, which lost 6 bases and 9 bases, there was a span of 21 bases. From germline, CDR1 is KGHSH and CDR2 LQKENI. The CDR3 is 15 amino acids. In nucleotides, the CDR3 is TGTGCCAGCTCCCCGGATGGAAAGGTCGGTTGGCCCCAGCATTTT. It translates to CASSPDGKVGWPQHF.

The genes are TRBV5-6 and TRBJ2-6; D may match TRBD1 or TRBD2 (6 bases each). V lost 4 bases and J lost 3, with 11 bases in between. The CDR3 covers 15 residues. Germline CDR1 reads SGHDT; CDR2 reads YYEEEE. The CDR3 reads CASSPGALGANVLTF. The CDR3 nucleotides are TGTGCCAGCAGCCCGGGGGCTCTTGGGGCCAACGTCCTGACTTTC.

The gene calls are TRBV5-1 and TRBJ2-2, with 12 positions matching TRBD2. V was pared by 3 bases and J by 5 bases, with 5 bases of the junction left unmatched. This CDR3 contains 16 residues. Germline CDR1 reads SGHRS; CDR2 reads YFSETQ. In DNA form, the CDR3 reads TGCGCCAGCAGCTCTGGACTAGCGGGACTTACCGGGGAGCTGTTTTTT. It encodes CASSSGLAGLTGELFF.

The chain is built from TRBV7-9 and TRBJ2-1; D possibly uses TRBD1 or TRBD2 (5 bases each). Trimming cost V 3 bases and J 1 base, with 13 bases left between them. Germline V gene sequence: CDR1 SEHNR, CDR2 FQNEAQ (reference sequence). This CDR3 comprises 16 residues. The CDR3: CASSFSWGRSYNEQFF. For the CDR3, the DNA is TGTGCCAGCAGCTTCTCTTGGGGGAGATCCTACAATGAGCAGTTCTTC.

The rearrangement uses TRBV15 and TRBJ1-5; possible D gene TRBD1, 5 bases. Trimming removed 0 bases from V and 2 bases from J, with 8 bases in between. Germline CDR1 and CDR2: LNHNV and YYDKDF (reference sequence). The CDR3 runs 15 residues. CDR3 DNA sequence: TGTGCCACCAGCAGAGAGAGGGGAGGCAATCAGCCCCAGCATTTT. Protein sequence: CATSRERGGNQPQHF.

A single count supports this clone. V usage is TRBV11-2 and J usage is TRBJ2-1, with 8 bases lining up with TRBD2. Germline CDR1 reads SGHAT; CDR2 reads FQNNGV. This CDR3 is built from 15 residues. The V segment lost 5 bases and the J segment 5 bases; nucleotides outside the gene matches: 8. In DNA form, the CDR3 reads TGTGCCAGCAGCGTGACTAGCGCTTTTAACAATGAGCAGTTCTTC. It yields the protein CASSVTSAFNNEQFF.

The chain employs TRBV4-2 and TRBJ2-3; 7 nucleotides line up with TRBD2. The CDR3 runs 16 residues. The J segment lost 4 bases and the V segment lost 1 base, leaving 8 bases of the junction unmatched. Germline CDR1 reads LGHNA; CDR2 reads YNFKEQ. This CDR3 is CASSQGGGRAADTQYF. Here the CDR3 DNA reads TGTGCCAGCAGCCAAGGCGGTGGGAGGGCCGCAGATACGCAGTATTTT.

The gene calls are TRBV29-1 and TRBJ1-1; no firm D call. From germline, CDR1 is SQVTM and CDR2 ANQGSEA. The germline V and J ends were trimmed by 2 bases and 3 bases, with 10 bases remaining between them. There are 13 residues in the CDR3. The CDR3: CSVELMSDTEAFF. CDR3 coding DNA: TGCAGCGTTGAACTTATGAGCGACACTGAAGCTTTCTTT.

This chain connects TRBV5-1 to TRBJ2-1, with 13 positions matching TRBD2. The germline gives CDR1 SGHRS, CDR2 YFSETQ. V trimming: 2 bases; J trimming: 6 bases; junction bases outside the gene matches: 2. CDR3 length equals 15 residues. CDR3 region: CASSLGTSGINEQFF. The CDR3 DNA reads TGCGCCAGCAGCTTAGGGACTAGCGGGATCAATGAGCAGTTCTTC.

V and J are TRBV7-2 and TRBJ2-7; D may be TRBD2 (6 bases). Trimming pared 6 bases from V and 0 bases from J, leaving 15 bases between. CDR1 and CDR2 (germline): SGHTA, FQGNSA. The CDR3 has 15 amino acids. The CDR3: CASSYGGGSSYEQYF. The CDR3 DNA reads TGTGCCAGCAGTTATGGGGGAGGCAGCTCCTACGAGCAGTACTTC.